This T cell receptor (beta chain) was recorded in a study of blood T cell repertoires in COVID-19. On the study more broadly: Material from acute and convalescent COVID-19 was sourced from the United States, Italy and Spain.

In the original analysis: Scientists estimated how many nucleated cells there were by amplifying reference gene primers. Sequenced by immunoSEQ multiplex PCR; TCRdb stores in-frame clones only, minus some. V and J calls and clone size are copied from that table; D and trimming were computed from the DNA. The table has roughly 120,000 clones, roughly 90% seen once; the top ten hold 7.7%. The CDR3 extends over 17 amino acids. Germline V lookup: CDR1 SGHRS, CDR2 YFSETQ. Trimming cost V 4 bases and J 3 bases; bases outside gene matches: 12. Input material: peripheral blood. The V call is TRBV5-1, the J call TRBJ1-4, with 7 bases fitting TRBD1. This TCR was recovered from a human donor in a cohort sampled during active COVID-19. The DNA of the CDR3 is TGCGCCAGCAGCACGGAAATGCAGGGGGTGGCTAATGAAAAACTGTTTTTT. This translates into CASSTEMQGVANEKLFF. Full variable domain (rest looked up from reference TRBV5-1 and TRBJ1-4): KAGVTQTPRYLIKTRGQQVTLSCSPISGHRSVSWYQQTPGQGLQFLFEYFSETQRNKGNFPGRFSGRQFSNSRSEMNVSTLELGDSALYLCASSTEMQGVANEKLFFGSGTQLSVL.